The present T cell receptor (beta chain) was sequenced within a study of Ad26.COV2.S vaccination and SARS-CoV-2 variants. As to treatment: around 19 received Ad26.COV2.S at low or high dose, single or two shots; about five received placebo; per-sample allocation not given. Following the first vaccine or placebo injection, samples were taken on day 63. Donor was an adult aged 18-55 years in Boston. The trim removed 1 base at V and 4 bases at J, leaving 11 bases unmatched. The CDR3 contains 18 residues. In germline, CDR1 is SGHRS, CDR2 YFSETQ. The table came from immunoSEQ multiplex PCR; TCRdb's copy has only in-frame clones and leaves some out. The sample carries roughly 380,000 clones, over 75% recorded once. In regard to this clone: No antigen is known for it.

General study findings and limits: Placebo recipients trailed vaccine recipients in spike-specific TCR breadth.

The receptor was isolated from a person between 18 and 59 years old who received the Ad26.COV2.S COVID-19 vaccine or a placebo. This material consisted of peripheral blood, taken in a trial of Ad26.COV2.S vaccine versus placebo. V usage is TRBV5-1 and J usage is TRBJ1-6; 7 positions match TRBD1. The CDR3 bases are TGCGCCAGCAGCTTGACCCCTGACAGGGCATTGTATAATTCACCCCTCCACTTT. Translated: CASSLTPDRALYNSPLHF.